These T cell receptor beta chains were read from a single sample in a study of blood T cell repertoires in COVID-19. Assay: immunoSEQ multiplex PCR; the TCRdb copy retains only in-frame clones and omits some. The sample lists 200,000 to 300,000 clones; about 90% were seen once. The specimen sequenced was peripheral blood. Every receptor here comes from a man in his fifties or sixties with acute or convalescent COVID-19. Each CDR3 is given with its conserved first and last residue.

CDR3aa: CASSRELQETQYF
v_gene: TRBV14
j_gene: TRBJ2-5

CDR3aa: CASSSGTGNTGELFF
v_gene: TRBV11-2
j_gene: TRBJ2-2

CDR3aa: CASSRDMNTGELFF
v_gene: TRBV5-5
j_gene: TRBJ2-2

CDR3aa: CASSHDRWGGNQPQHF
v_gene: TRBV4-3
j_gene: TRBJ1-5

CDR3aa: CSVQEGGRSGANVLTF
v_gene: TRBV29-1
j_gene: TRBJ2-6

CDR3aa: CASSDSGGSPYNEQFF
v_gene: TRBV6-4
j_gene: TRBJ2-1

CDR3aa: CASSVRVPPETQYF
v_gene: TRBV19
j_gene: TRBJ2-5

CDR3aa: CASTSSSNQPQHF
v_gene: TRBV28
j_gene: TRBJ1-5

CDR3aa: CASTPGGEAFF
v_gene: TRBV11-2
j_gene: TRBJ1-1

CDR3aa: CASTPRGTEAFF
v_gene: TRBV6-5
j_gene: TRBJ1-1

CDR3aa: CSASSSGRVSSYNEQFF
v_gene: TRBV20-1
j_gene: TRBJ2-1

CDR3aa: CASSYLRSSYEQYF
v_gene: TRBV6-5
j_gene: TRBJ2-7

CDR3aa: CASSPGGGTDTQYF
v_gene: TRBV27
j_gene: TRBJ2-3

CDR3aa: CASSPGQQDQPQHF
v_gene: TRBV7-8
j_gene: TRBJ1-5

CDR3aa: CAWSSAGGSAFF
v_gene: TRBV30
j_gene: TRBJ1-1

CDR3aa: CASSFSGTHTGELFF
v_gene: TRBV5-1
j_gene: TRBJ2-2

CDR3aa: CASSTGTGSDEQYF
v_gene: TRBV28
j_gene: TRBJ2-7

CDR3aa: CAWTPELGQPQHF
v_gene: TRBV30
j_gene: TRBJ1-5